This T cell receptor (beta chain) was retrieved from a study of blood T cells in healthy people across ages. Findings of the study overall: As naive T cell percentage varied, TCR beta diversity correlated strongly with it.

On this clonotype: Its antigen is not identified.

The CDR3 covers 14 residues. Trimming shortened V by 3 bases and J by 8 bases, and 13 bases separated the two germline ends. Sample-barcoded 5' priming and a J-beta primer mix drove a second PCR of roughly 6 to 12 cycles. MiXCR, run by TCRdb on the 5' RACE reads, gives a single entry per CDR3 protein. The sample carries approximately 800,000 distinct CDR3 sequences, about a quarter recorded once. These data were likewise used in another study, on T cells of mothers and their children. That work states: Sequencing returned over 10 million TCR beta CDR3 reads per mother and some 3 million per child. No persistent microchimeric T cell clones were detected.

The chain has TRBV12-3 or TRBV12-4 and TRBJ1-4; D is uncertain. The specimen was blood. This clonotype was obtained from a boy aged 5-17 years in good health. The CDR3: CASSFEGLVEKLFF. CDR3 sequence (DNA): TGTGCCAGCAGTTTCGAAGGTCTGGTGGAAAAACTGTTTTTT.